This T cell receptor beta chain originates from a study of shared clonotypes between healthy human individuals. Study-wide context: Each donor's CD4 naive and CD4 memory cells filled three plates apiece, CD8 naive two, and CD8 memory one. General study points: A few donors showed sharing of about 4.7% of naive CD4 clonotypes.

The germline V gene has CDR1 KGHSH and CDR2 LQKENI. Unmatched junction bases numbered 5, after V lost 5 bases and J lost 0 bases. CDR3 length equals 16 residues. Memory CD4+ cells were the fraction left after CD45RA+ naive selection. The genomic DNA of each subset was split evenly across several immunoSEQ plates. Data came from immunoSEQ multiplex PCR; TCRdb stores just in-frame clones and leaves some out. There are roughly 1 million clones in the sample; about 84% occur only once, and 0.5% to 0.6% lies in the top ten. This clone was found a few times. Its antigen is unknown. Sequencing was performed on memory CD4+ T cells from PBMCs. Subset indicated: CD45RA-negative fraction. This receptor was identified in a man aged 18 to 30 in good health. Some clones in this sample may be carry-over from other donors' samples. The chain is built from TRBV18 and TRBJ2-2; 8 bases align to TRBD2. The CDR3 here is CASSYSGRANTGELFF. In DNA form, the CDR3 reads TGTGCCAGCTCATACAGCGGGAGAGCGAACACCGGGGAGCTGTTTTTT.